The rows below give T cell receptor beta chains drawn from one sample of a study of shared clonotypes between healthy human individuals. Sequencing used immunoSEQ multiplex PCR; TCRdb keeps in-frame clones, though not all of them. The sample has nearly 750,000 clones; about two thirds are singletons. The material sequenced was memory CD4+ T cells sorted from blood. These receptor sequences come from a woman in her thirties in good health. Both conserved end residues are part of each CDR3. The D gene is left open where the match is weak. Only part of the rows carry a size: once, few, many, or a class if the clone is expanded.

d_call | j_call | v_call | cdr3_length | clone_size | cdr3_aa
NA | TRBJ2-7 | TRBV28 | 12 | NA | CASKAAGGEQYF
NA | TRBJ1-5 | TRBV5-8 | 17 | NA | CASSLGGGRYSNQPQHF
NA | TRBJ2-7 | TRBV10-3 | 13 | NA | CAKAGTDTYEQYF
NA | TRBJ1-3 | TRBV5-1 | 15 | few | CASSFGTTSGNTIYF
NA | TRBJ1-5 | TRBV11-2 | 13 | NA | CASSQGGGQPQHF
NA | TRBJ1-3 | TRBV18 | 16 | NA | CASSPSVGASGNTIYF
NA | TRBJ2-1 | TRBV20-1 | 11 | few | CSAQQGDEQFF
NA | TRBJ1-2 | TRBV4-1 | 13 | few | CASSQDPWYGYTF
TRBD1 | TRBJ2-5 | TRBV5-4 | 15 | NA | CASSYPGQRQETQYF
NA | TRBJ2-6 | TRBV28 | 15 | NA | CASRPGGSGANVLTF
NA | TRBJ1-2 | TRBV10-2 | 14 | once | CASSESRQSYGYTF
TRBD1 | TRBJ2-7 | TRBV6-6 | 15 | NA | CASSSSGTGAYEQYF